This T cell receptor beta chain was found in a study of cytomegalovirus exposure and HLA in healthy donors. Findings and limits, study-wide: TCR beta V segments were, for the most part, productive about 87% or about 30% of the time in an earlier analysis. Diagnosis of cytomegalovirus status made by the classifier reportedly showed high specificity and sensitivity.

Unmatched junction bases numbered 3, after V lost 6 bases and J lost 5 bases. The CDR3 runs to 13 residues. CDR1 and CDR2 (germline): MDHEN, SYDVKM. PCR used 60 Vbeta primers and 13 Jbeta primers. Here immunoSEQ multiplex PCR was the method, and the copy in TCRdb shows in-frame clones only, minus some. Among 200,000 to 250,000 clones listed, more than 65% were seen once. This clone showed up just a few times. Its antigen is currently unknown. The receptor's source is a man aged 18-30 years in good health and CMV-seronegative. The sample consisted of PBMCs. V is TRBV28 and J is TRBJ2-1; TRBD2 agrees at 8 bases. The CDR3: CASSGGEHNEQFF. The CDR3 DNA follows: TGTGCCAGCAGCGGGGGGGAGCACAATGAGCAGTTCTTC.